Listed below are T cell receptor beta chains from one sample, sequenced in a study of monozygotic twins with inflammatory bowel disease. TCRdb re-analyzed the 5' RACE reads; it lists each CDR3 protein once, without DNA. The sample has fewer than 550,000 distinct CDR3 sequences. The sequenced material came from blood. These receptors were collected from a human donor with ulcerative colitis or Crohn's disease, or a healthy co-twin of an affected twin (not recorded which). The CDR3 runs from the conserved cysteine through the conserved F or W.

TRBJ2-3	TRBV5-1	CASSQQGMGPDTQYF
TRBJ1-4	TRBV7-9	CASSSLHPGEKLFF
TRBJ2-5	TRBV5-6	CASSLGPGQETQYF
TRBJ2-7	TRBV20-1	CSARTGMQGYEQYF
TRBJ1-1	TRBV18	CASSTLSSTEAFF
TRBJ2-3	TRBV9	CASSVGRSSGADTQYF
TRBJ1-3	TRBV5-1	CASSPGTGTILGTIYF
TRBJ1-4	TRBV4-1	CASSQNWVTNEKLFF
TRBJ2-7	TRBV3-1	CASGTGGNEQYF
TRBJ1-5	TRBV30	CAWSAPGQDNQPQHF
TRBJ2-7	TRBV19	CASSSEGMYEQYF
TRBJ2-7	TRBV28	CASLAGPTGYEQYF
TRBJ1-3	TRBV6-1	CASSEALGPSGNTIYF
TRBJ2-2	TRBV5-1	CASSLADGELFF
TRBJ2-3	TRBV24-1	CATSQGGRQTDTQYF
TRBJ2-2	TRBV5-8	CASSLGTDRGTGELFF
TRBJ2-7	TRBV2	CASVPRDRSTYEKYF
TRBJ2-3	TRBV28	CASGPLGKGRYTDTQYF
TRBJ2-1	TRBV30	CAWRLGGNEQFF
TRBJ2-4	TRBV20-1	CSARVIKNIQYF
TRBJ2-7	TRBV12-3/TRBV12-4	CASTLGKGYEQYF
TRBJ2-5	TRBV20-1	CSATGTGLETQYF
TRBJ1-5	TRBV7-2	CASSRGQTQHF